Shown below are 32 T cell receptor beta chains from a single sample sequenced in a study of beta chain features in type 1 diabetes. Reverse transcription of all isolated RNA meant that expressed TCRB transcripts were sequenced. Some clones are missing from TCRdb's copy, which holds only in-frame ones; the method was immunoSEQ multiplex PCR. The data contain a few hundred thousand clones, 27% of them singletons. The sequenced sample was central memory CD4+ T cells from blood. The receptors come from a man aged 25-40 years in good health.

V and J are TRBV2 and TRBJ2-1; D ambiguous. The CDR3 has 11 amino acids. V lost 6 bases and J 6 bases, leaving 6 bases between the germline ends. Per germline, CDR1 SNHLY and CDR2 FYNNEI. Here the CDR3 DNA reads TGTGCCAGCAGCGCCATCAATGAGCAGTTCTTC. This encodes CASSAINEQFF.

V is TRBV29-1 and J is TRBJ1-1; no firm D call. Trimming took 4 bases from V and 0 from J, leaving 9 bases between them. CDR3 length equals 13 residues. Per germline, CDR1 SQVTM and CDR2 ANQGSEA. The CDR3 DNA reads TGCAGCGTTGTTCCCGGATTGAACACTGAAGCTTTCTTT. Encoded protein: CSVVPGLNTEAFF.

This clone was picked up many times. The chain couples TRBV5-1 to TRBJ2-1; D may be TRBD1 (6 bases). V gave up 0 bases and J gave up 7 bases, with 14 bases separating them. The germline CDR1 and CDR2 sequences are SGHRS and YFSETQ. The length of the CDR3 is 15 residues. This CDR3 reads CASSLDRAKANEQFF. The CDR3 DNA is TGCGCCAGCAGCTTGGACAGGGCAAAGGCGAATGAGCAGTTCTTC.

This clone was found a few times. The chain is built from TRBV5-4 and TRBJ1-6; 11 nucleotides align to TRBD1. This CDR3 is built from 16 residues. The junction had 6 bases not matched to a gene; V was cut back by 3 bases and J by 7 bases. The germline gives CDR1 SGHNT, CDR2 YYREEE (reference sequence). The CDR3 loop reads CASSYGQGASNSPLHF. The CDR3 bases are TGTGCCAGCAGCTACGGACAGGGGGCGAGCAATTCACCCCTCCACTTT. The whole variable domain, filled in from reference TRBV5-4 and TRBJ1-6, reads ETGVTQSPTHLIKTRGQQVTLRCSSQSGHNTVSWYQQALGQGPQFIFQYYREEENGRGNFPPRFSGLQFPNYSSELNVNALELDDSALYLCASSYGQGASNSPLHFGNGTRLTVT.

The chain has TRBV5-4 and TRBJ2-5, with D possibly TRBD2 on 5 matching bases. Looked up from germline, CDR1 is SGHNT and CDR2 is YYREEE (reference sequence). The CDR3 contains 15 residues. V was pared by 4 bases and J by 2 bases, with 15 bases between. CDR3 residues: CASSLQDSPQETQYF. As DNA, the CDR3 is TGTGCCAGCAGCCTTCAGGACTCCCCGCAAGAGACCCAGTACTTC.

The chain uses TRBV7-2 and TRBJ2-1; D is unresolved. V was clipped by 2 bases and J by 7 bases, with 3 bases between them. The CDR3 has 11 amino acids. Per germline, CDR1 SGHTA and CDR2 FQGNSA. CDR3 protein: CASSLRNEQFF. The CDR3 bases are TGTGCCAGCAGCTTAAGAAATGAGCAGTTCTTC.

This clone was detected only a few times. Germline is not matched at one junction end, which may reflect a read error. J is TRBJ2-5 and V is TRBV5-1; 8 positions match TRBD1. The germline V gene has CDR1 SGHRS and CDR2 YFSETQ. This CDR3 contains 14 residues. This chain's CDR3 is CASRLDRAQETQYF. Here the CDR3 DNA reads TGCGCCAGCAGATTGGACAGGGCGCAAGAGACCCAGTACTTC.

This clone was seen ten or more times. This chain links TRBV7-2 with TRBJ2-1; 7 bases agree with TRBD1. The V and J ends lost 8 bases and 4 bases, in that order; junction bases with no gene match: 5. CDR1 and CDR2 from the germline V gene are SGHTA and FQGNSA. CDR3 length equals 13 residues. The DNA of the CDR3 is TGTGCCAGCGTACAGGGGTTTTACAATGAGCAGTTCTTC. Translation gives CASVQGFYNEQFF.

This chain links TRBV29-1 with TRBJ2-3, with 8 bases identical to TRBD2. CDR3 length: 17 residues. The V gene end was trimmed by 6 bases and the J gene end by 4 bases; junction bases not matched to a gene: 18. Germline CDR1 is SQVTM and CDR2 is ANQGSEA. The CDR3 protein is CSVMGAVSGSGPDTQYF. DNA of the CDR3: TGCAGCGTGATGGGGGCGGTCAGCGGGAGTGGGCCAGATACGCAGTATTTT.

This clone was seen only a few times. The chain combines TRBV30 with TRBJ2-7, with D unresolved. The germline V gene has CDR1 GTSNPN and CDR2 SVGIG (reference sequence). Trimming shortened V by 0 bases and J by 5 bases, and 14 bases separated the two germline ends. This CDR3 is 14 amino acids long. Here the CDR3 DNA reads TGTGCCTGGAGTGTATTCACAAATTCAGACGAGCAGTACTTC. Translated: CAWSVFTNSDEQYF.

The chain combines TRBV28 with TRBJ2-3, with 11 bases aligning to TRBD2. The CDR3 consists of 15 residues. V lost 3 bases, J lost 4 bases, and 3 bases stayed unmatched. From germline, CDR1 is MDHEN and CDR2 SYDVKM. CDR3 residues: CASSFLAGGADTQYF. The DNA of the CDR3 is TGTGCCAGCAGTTTTTTAGCGGGAGGGGCAGATACGCAGTATTTT.

This clone occurred a few times. The chain uses TRBV27 and TRBJ1-1; D unclear. Per germline, CDR1 MNHEY and CDR2 SMNVEV (reference sequence). The CDR3 length is 14 residues. V was clipped by 2 bases and J by 0 bases, with 7 bases between them. CDR3 in amino acids: CASSLASVNTEAFF. The CDR3 DNA follows: TGTGCCAGCAGTTTAGCCTCAGTGAACACTGAAGCTTTCTTT.

This clone came up once. The chain recombines TRBV4-3 with TRBJ2-5; TRBD1 matches at 8 bases. With 1 base clipped from V and 4 bases from J, the junction kept 8 bases outside the gene matches. In germline, CDR1 is LGHNA, CDR2 YSLEER. The CDR3 covers 16 residues. The CDR3 reads CASSQGDRLKRETQYF. In DNA form, the CDR3 reads TGCGCCAGCAGCCAAGGGGACAGGCTCAAGAGAGAGACCCAGTACTTC.

There are many counts of this clone. This CDR3 is also generated by other DNA sequences in the sample. V and J are TRBV7-9 and TRBJ1-2; tentatively, D is TRBD1 (5 bases). V dropped 0 bases and J dropped 2 bases, with 7 bases sitting between them. The CDR3 loop spans 14 amino acids. Germline CDR1 is SEHNR and CDR2 is FQNEAQ (reference sequence). CDR3 sequence (DNA): TGTGCCAGCAGCTTAGCTTCAGGGAACTATGGCTACACCTTC. It encodes CASSLASGNYGYTF.

The rearrangement links TRBV6-5 to TRBJ1-2; D ambiguous. CDR3 length: 13 amino acids. V was shortened by 0 bases and J by 2 bases, with 4 bases between the two germline ends. The germline CDR1 and CDR2 sequences are MNHEY and SVGAGI. CDR3 sequence (DNA): TGTGCCAGCAGTTACTCCCCGAACTATGGCTACACCTTC. Its translation is CASSYSPNYGYTF.

The rearrangement uses TRBV7-2 and TRBJ1-1; TRBD1 might be the D (6 bases). The V end was cut by 5 bases, the J end by 1 base, with 8 bases between. Per germline, CDR1 SGHTA and CDR2 FQGNSA. The CDR3 sequence is 13 residues long. CDR3 amino acids: CASSRDKNTEAFF. For the CDR3, the DNA is TGTGCCAGCAGCCGGGACAAGAACACTGAAGCTTTCTTT.

V gene TRBV2 combines with J gene TRBJ2-7; 12 bases line up with TRBD2. Unmatched junction bases numbered 3, after V lost 3 bases and J lost 9 bases. Germline CDR1 and CDR2: SNHLY and FYNNEI. The CDR3 extends over 13 amino acids. Written as DNA, the CDR3 is TGTGCCAGCAGTGAGGGACTAGCGGGCGGGCAGTACTTC. This encodes CASSEGLAGGQYF.

This clone appeared a few times. The chain couples TRBV5-6 to TRBJ2-1; 8 bases fit TRBD2. Trimming at V came to 4 bases and at J to 8 bases, leaving 8 bases not matched to a gene. The CDR3 loop spans 14 amino acids. Per the germline V gene, CDR1 is SGHDT and CDR2 is YYEEEE. CDR3 DNA sequence: TGTGCCAGCAGCCGACCGACTAGCGTCGATGAGCAGTTCTTC. Protein: CASSRPTSVDEQFF.

There are a few counts of this clone. In the same sample, other DNA sequences code for this CDR3. The chain recombines TRBV2 with TRBJ2-1; D possibly corresponds to TRBD2 (5 bases). V was pared by 6 bases and J by 5 bases, with 11 bases between. Germline values: CDR1 SNHLY, CDR2 FYNNEI. The CDR3 is made up of 13 amino acids. This chain's CDR3 is CASRRGGNNEQFF. CDR3 coding DNA: TGTGCCAGCAGAAGAGGAGGTAACAATGAGCAGTTCTTC.

The chain couples TRBV7-2 to TRBJ2-7; 8 nucleotides line up with TRBD1. Losses at the gene ends were 5 bases for V and 2 bases for J; bases not matched to a gene: 8. Germline V lookup: CDR1 SGHTA, CDR2 FQGNSA. This CDR3 spans 15 amino acids. The CDR3 region has the DNA TGTGCCAGCAGCCCCCAAAGGGACAGGCCCTACGAGCAGTACTTC. This codes for CASSPQRDRPYEQYF.

This clone was observed a few times. The chain uses TRBV7-2 and TRBJ2-5; 9 nucleotides align to TRBD1. Germline V gene lookup returns CDR1 SGHTA and CDR2 FQGNSA. Losses at the gene ends were 5 bases for V and 6 bases for J; bases not matched to a gene: 10. The CDR3 is 15 residues long. Here the CDR3 DNA reads TGTGCCAGCAGCCTCGCACAGGGGGCTGGGAAGACCCAGTACTTC. Encoded protein: CASSLAQGAGKTQYF.

This clone was observed a handful of times. This sequence joins TRBV25-1 and TRBJ1-2; D uncertain. This CDR3 comprises 12 residues. Germline-derived CDR1 and CDR2 are MGHDK and SYGVNS. V shed 4 bases and J shed 5 bases, with 8 bases lying between them. The CDR3 protein is CASSADGYGYTF. The CDR3 DNA reads as TGTGCCAGCAGTGCGGACGGGTATGGCTACACCTTC.

The V and J genes are TRBV29-1 and TRBJ2-1, with a tentative D call TRBD1 (5 bases). The V gene lost 3 bases and the J gene lost 10 bases, with 13 bases spanning the gap. CDR3 length equals 12 residues. Germline V lookup: CDR1 SQVTM, CDR2 ANQGSEA. CDR3: CSVEQGASEQFF. The CDR3 DNA reads TGCAGCGTTGAGCAGGGTGCCTCGGAGCAGTTCTTC.

The sample holds a few counts of this clone. J is TRBJ1-1 and V is TRBV7-2, with D hard to call. V lost 5 bases and J lost 1, with 11 bases in between. Looked up from germline, CDR1 is SGHTA and CDR2 is FQGNSA. CDR3 length equals 14 residues. CDR3 sequence reads: CASSDARTNTEAFF. The CDR3 DNA is TGTGCCAGCAGCGACGCCCGGACGAACACTGAAGCTTTCTTT. Full variable domain (rest looked up from reference TRBV7-2 and TRBJ1-1): GAGVSQSPSNKVTEKGKDVELRCDPISGHTALYWYRQSLGQGLEFLIYFQGNSAPDKSGLPSDRFSAERTGGSVSTLTIQRTQQEDSAVYLCASSDARTNTEAFFGQGTRLTVV.

This clone came up a few times. This chain uses TRBV25-1 with TRBJ1-1, with D unclear. The germline V and J ends were trimmed by 6 bases and 3 bases, with 11 bases remaining between them. Germline assignment: CDR1 MGHDK and CDR2 SYGVNS. The CDR3 covers 13 residues. The CDR3 region is CASSGLRYTEAFF. In DNA form, the CDR3 reads TGTGCCAGCAGCGGGCTCAGATACACTGAAGCTTTCTTT.

Comments on this clone: Other DNA sequences of this sample code for an identical CDR3. The chain carries TRBV15 and TRBJ2-5; D unclear. There are 14 residues in the CDR3. In germline, CDR1 is LNHNV, CDR2 YYDKDF (reference sequence). V was pared by 0 bases and J by 1 base, with 6 bases between. This CDR3 is CATSRDPGQETQYF. The DNA for the CDR3 is TGTGCCACCAGCAGAGACCCGGGCCAAGAGACCCAGTACTTC. The full variable domain, in which reference TRBV15 and TRBJ2-5 provide the parts outside the CDR3, is DAMVIQNPRYQVTQFGKPVTLSCSQTLNHNVMYWYQQKSSQAPKLLFHYYDKDFNNEADTPDNFQSRRPNTSFCFLDIRSPGLGDTAMYLCATSRDPGQETQYFGPGTRLLVL.

In DNA, the CDR3 is TGCGCCAGCAGCCAAGATGACAAGCGGGGGGAGACCCAGTACTTC. Its protein product is CASSQDDKRGETQYF. The chain combines TRBV4-3 with TRBJ2-5, with 8 bases fitting TRBD2. The CDR3 contains 15 residues. The V segment lost 0 bases and the J segment 5 bases; nucleotides outside the gene matches: 5. CDR1 is LGHNA, CDR2 YSLEER, per germline.

This clone was counted a few times. This chain joins TRBV7-2 and TRBJ2-1; maybe TRBD2 (5 bases). V lost 4 bases and J lost 0, with 10 bases in between. Germline values: CDR1 SGHTA, CDR2 FQGNSA. The CDR3 totals 15 residues. In DNA form, the CDR3 reads TGTGCCAGCAGCTATGAGGGAAGCTCCTACAATGAGCAGTTCTTC. It specifies CASSYEGSSYNEQFF.

This clone was picked up many times. The genes are TRBV30 and TRBJ1-2; possibly TRBD1 for D (5 bases). The ends were cut back, 4 bases at V and 4 bases at J, with 13 bases in the middle. In germline, CDR1 is GTSNPN, CDR2 SVGIG (reference sequence). There are 13 residues in the CDR3. DNA for the CDR3: TGTGCCTGGAAAGACAGAGGGATCTATGGCTACACCTTC. This encodes CAWKDRGIYGYTF.

This clone occurred a few times. The chain carries TRBV15 and TRBJ1-1, with D unclear. Germline V gives CDR1 LNHNV, CDR2 YYDKDF (reference sequence). The V end lost 1 base, the J end lost 0 bases, and 6 bases lay between the germline ends. CDR3 length equals 14 residues. The CDR3 nucleotides read TGTGCCACCAGCAGAGGGGCGTTGAACACTGAAGCTTTCTTT. This gives the protein CATSRGALNTEAFF.

The chain couples TRBV9 to TRBJ2-3; TRBD1 matches at 12 bases. Germline CDR1 SGDLS, CDR2 YYNGEE. V was clipped by 3 bases and J by 5 bases; unmatched bases: 4. The CDR3 is 15 residues long. The CDR3 sequence: CASSGGQGAIDTQYF. CDR3 nucleotides: TGTGCCAGCAGCGGGGGACAGGGGGCGATAGATACGCAGTATTTT.

This clone was found many times. This CDR3 is CASSKAYPEQGVVEQYF. The CDR3 nucleotides read TGTGCCAGCAGCAAAGCATATCCCGAACAGGGTGTTGTCGAGCAGTACTTC. The V gene is TRBV21-1, the J gene TRBJ2-7; the table names TRBD1, a call not compared with the DNA. TRBV21-1 is a pseudogene locus. The CDR3 has 17 amino acids.